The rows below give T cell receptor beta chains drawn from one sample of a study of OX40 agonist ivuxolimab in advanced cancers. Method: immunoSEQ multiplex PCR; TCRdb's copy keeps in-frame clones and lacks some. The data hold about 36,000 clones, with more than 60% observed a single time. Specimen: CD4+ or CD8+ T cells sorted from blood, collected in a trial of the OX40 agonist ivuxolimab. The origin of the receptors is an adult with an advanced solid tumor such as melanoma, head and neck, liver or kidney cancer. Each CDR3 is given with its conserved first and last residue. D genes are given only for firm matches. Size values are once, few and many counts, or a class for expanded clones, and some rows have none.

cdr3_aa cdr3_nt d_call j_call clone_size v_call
CASSLEAGVNIILAKNIQYF TGCGCCAGCAGCTTGGAGGCGGGGGTCAACATAATCCTAGCCAAAAACATTCAGTACTTC TRBD2 TRBJ2-4 - TRBV5-1
CAWSVTGGGTDTQYF TGTGCCTGGAGTGTGACCGGGGGCGGCACAGATACGCAGTATTTT - TRBJ2-3 - TRBV30
CASGMGTGGDTQYF TGTGCCAGCGGGATGGGGACAGGGGGCGATACGCAGTATTTT TRBD1 TRBJ2-3 - TRBV19
CASSSPQVRGYTF TGTGCCAGCAGCTCCCCCCAGGTGCGCGGCTACACCTTC - TRBJ1-2 - TRBV5-4
CAWSVPSSGNTIYF TGTGCCTGGAGTGTACCCTCATCTGGAAACACCATATATTTT - TRBJ1-3 - TRBV30
CASSLRGTGGLGFF TGTGCCAGCAGTTTGAGAGGGACAGGGGGCTTGGGGTTCTTC TRBD1 TRBJ2-1 - TRBV27
CASSYQGHSEQYF TGTGCCAGCAGCTACCAGGGACATTCCGAGCAGTACTTC - TRBJ2-7 medium-sized TRBV6-6
CAISEKETQYF TGTGCCATCAGTGAGAAAGAGACCCAGTACTTC - TRBJ2-5 - TRBV10-3
CASTLPLGQGPTGELFF TGTGCCAGCACCCTACCCTTGGGACAGGGCCCCACCGGGGAGCTGTTTTTT TRBD1 TRBJ2-2 few TRBV11-2
CASTLNPGAGQPQHF TGTGCCAGCACCCTGAATCCGGGGGCAGGTCAGCCCCAGCATTTT - TRBJ1-5 once TRBV6-1
CASSGRAGLGTGELFF TGCGCCAGCAGTGGGAGGGCAGGGCTGGGCACCGGGGAGCTGTTTTTT - TRBJ2-2 - TRBV10-1
CASRGQGHGYTF TGTGCCAGCAGGGGACAGGGCCATGGCTACACCTTC - TRBJ1-2 - TRBV21-1
CASGLGTVVGTEAFF TGTGCTAGTGGTTTGGGGACAGTCGTAGGGACTGAAGCTTTCTTT - TRBJ1-1 once TRBV12-5
CASSGDRAKEQYF TGTGCCAGCAGTGGGGACAGGGCTAAAGAGCAGTACTTC TRBD1 TRBJ2-7 few TRBV2
CASSQGQGVGGGYTF TGTGCCAGCAGCCAAGGACAGGGAGTCGGAGGAGGCTACACCTTC TRBD1 TRBJ1-2 few TRBV5-4
CASSLGVLTDTQYF TGTGCCAGCAGCTTAGGGGTCCTGACAGATACGCAGTATTTT - TRBJ2-3 - TRBV7-7
CASSPPAGGQTGELFF TGTGCCAGCAGCCCTCCCGCGGGGGGTCAGACCGGGGAGCTGTTTTTT TRBD2 TRBJ2-2 - TRBV5-4
CASSSVLWDEQFF TGTGCCAGCAGTTCAGTCCTCTGGGATGAGCAGTTCTTC - TRBJ2-1 - TRBV27
CASSQGQGGRGSPLHF TGTGCCAGCAGCCAGGGACAGGGGGGTAGGGGATCACCCCTCCACTTT TRBD1 TRBJ1-6 - TRBV14
CASSRGGTNEKLFF TGTGCCAGCAGCCGGGGGGGGACTAATGAAAAACTGTTTTTT - TRBJ1-4 - TRBV7-2
CASRRGTGNNQPQHF TGCGCCAGCAGAAGGGGGACAGGGAACAATCAGCCCCAGCATTTT TRBD1 TRBJ1-5 - TRBV5-1
CASSENSYSGANVLTF TGTGCCAGCAGTGAAAACAGCTACTCTGGGGCCAACGTCCTGACTTTC - TRBJ2-6 - TRBV2